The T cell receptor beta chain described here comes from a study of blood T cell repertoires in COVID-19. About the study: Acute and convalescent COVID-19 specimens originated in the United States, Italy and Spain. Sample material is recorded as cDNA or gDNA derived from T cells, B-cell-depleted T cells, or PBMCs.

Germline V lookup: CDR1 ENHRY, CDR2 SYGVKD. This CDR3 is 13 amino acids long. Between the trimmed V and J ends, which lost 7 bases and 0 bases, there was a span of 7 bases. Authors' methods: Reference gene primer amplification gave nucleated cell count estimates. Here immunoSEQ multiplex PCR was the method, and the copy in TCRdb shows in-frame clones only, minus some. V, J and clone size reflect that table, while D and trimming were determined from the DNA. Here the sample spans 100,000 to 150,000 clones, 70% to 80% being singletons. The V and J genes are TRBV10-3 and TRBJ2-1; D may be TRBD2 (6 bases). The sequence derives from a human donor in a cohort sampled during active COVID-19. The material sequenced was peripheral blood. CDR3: CAIKGGSYNEQFF. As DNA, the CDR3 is TGTGCCATCAAGGGAGGCTCCTACAATGAGCAGTTCTTC.